The 27 T cell receptor beta chains below all came from one sample that was sequenced in a study of long-term antiretroviral therapy in people with HIV. Survey-level resolution applied to immunoSEQ assay v3.0. The table came from immunoSEQ multiplex PCR; TCRdb's copy has only in-frame clones and leaves some out. In the table there are about 21,000 clones, around 85% of which are singletons. Sequencing was performed on unsorted PBMCs, taken 0.9 years after starting antiretroviral therapy. Every receptor here comes from a man younger than 35 with HIV.

This clone was seen a few times. This rearrangement joins TRBV11-2 to TRBJ2-5; D unresolved. CDR3 length: 14 amino acids. V gave up 2 bases and J gave up 1 base, with 8 bases separating them. Germline lookup yields CDR1 SGHAT and CDR2 FQNNGV. In DNA, the CDR3 is TGTGCCAGCAGCTTAAGAATGGCCCAAGAGACCCAGTACTTC. Residues: CASSLRMAQETQYF.

The CDR3 DNA sequence: TGCGCCAGCAGCCCCCCCCTGGCGGACAGGGCGAATCAGCCCCAGCATTTT. This sequence encodes CASSPPLADRANQPQHF. The chain recombines TRBV4-1 with TRBJ1-5; 8 nucleotides agree with TRBD1. Germline V lookup: CDR1 MGHRA, CDR2 YSYEKL. The CDR3 loop spans 17 amino acids. Germline trimming cut 4 bases from V and 4 bases from J; bases unmatched to any gene: 12.

In this sample, this clone turned up a few times. The chain uses TRBV4-2 and TRBJ2-7; the D gene is possibly TRBD2 (6 bases). Germline-derived CDR1 and CDR2 are LGHNA and YNFKEQ. The V gene lost 0 bases and the J gene lost 1 base, with 10 bases spanning the gap. This CDR3 has 15 amino acids. CDR3 region: CASSQEASESYEQYF. CDR3 DNA sequence: TGTGCCAGCAGCCAAGAGGCTAGCGAGTCCTACGAGCAGTACTTC.

This clone was recorded only once. The chain links TRBV30 to TRBJ1-2, with D unclear. The CDR3 runs to 14 residues. Trimming shortened V by 8 bases and J by 3 bases, and 19 bases separated the two germline ends. CDR1 is GTSNPN and CDR2 is SVGIG in the germline V gene (reference sequence). As DNA, the CDR3 is TGTGCCGGGATCCGGACCACCGAGTACTATGGCTACACCTTC. Translation gives CAGIRTTEYYGYTF.

The gene calls are TRBV5-1 and TRBJ1-5; D perhaps matches TRBD1 (6 bases). CDR3 length: 14 amino acids. Deletions cut 4 bases from V and 5 bases from J, with 13 bases between. CDR1 is SGHRS, CDR2 YFSETQ, per germline. The CDR3 DNA reads as TGCGCCAGCAGCCCTACAGGGTATGATCAGCCCCAGCATTTT. Its protein is CASSPTGYDQPQHF.

This chain connects TRBV7-9 to TRBJ2-5, with 8 bases matching TRBD2. Losses at the gene ends were 2 bases for V and 3 bases for J; bases not matched to a gene: 8. CDR3 size: 16 residues. Germline assignment: CDR1 SEHNR and CDR2 FQNEAQ (reference sequence). The CDR3 is CASSLWGAGDEETQYF. The CDR3 region has the DNA TGTGCCAGCAGCTTATGGGGAGCGGGAGATGAAGAGACCCAGTACTTC.

The V gene is TRBV2, the J gene TRBJ2-4, with a tentative D call TRBD1 (7 bases). V was shortened by 4 bases and J by 7 bases, with 14 bases between the two germline ends. Germline values: CDR1 SNHLY, CDR2 FYNNEI. The CDR3 extends over 14 amino acids. The CDR3 is CASSVAGGGNIQYF. DNA for the CDR3: TGTGCCAGCAGTGTGGCAGGGGGAGGTAACATTCAGTACTTC.

This chain uses TRBV19 with TRBJ2-1, with 9 bases lining up with TRBD2. Per germline, CDR1 LNHDA and CDR2 SQIVND (reference sequence). The CDR3 has 19 amino acids. After removal of 3 bases from V and 2 bases from J, the junction contained 14 bases not matched to a gene. CDR3 residues: CASSIFLYQRGAAYNEQFF. The CDR3 coding sequence is TGTGCCAGTAGTATTTTCTTGTACCAGCGGGGGGCGGCCTACAATGAGCAGTTCTTC.

This clone was picked up one time. The J gene is TRBJ1-1, the V gene TRBV5-6, with D possibly being TRBD1 (5 bases). Trimming took off 0 bases at V and 14 bases at J, with 14 bases between the two ends. This CDR3 is built from 12 residues. The germline gives CDR1 SGHDT, CDR2 YYEEEE. The CDR3 region is CASSLALSPGFF. The CDR3 DNA reads as TGTGCCAGCAGCTTGGCGTTATCCCCAGGGTTCTTT.

The V gene is TRBV2, the J gene TRBJ2-1; 9 bases align to TRBD1. V lost 2 bases and J lost 6; bases outside the gene matches: 11. Germline assignment: CDR1 SNHLY and CDR2 FYNNEI. There are 17 residues in the CDR3. CDR3 protein: CASSEPWTGDPTNEQFF. The DNA for the CDR3 is TGTGCCAGCAGTGAACCCTGGACAGGGGACCCTACCAATGAGCAGTTCTTC.

The chain has TRBV13 and TRBJ1-2, with no clear D. The V end was cut by 2 bases, the J end by 0 bases, with 10 bases between. Germline V gives CDR1 PRHDT, CDR2 FYEKMQ (reference sequence). The length of the CDR3 is 15 residues. The CDR3 nucleotides are TGTGCCAGCAGCTTATGGGCCCTAGCTAACTATGGCTACACCTTC. Its protein product is CASSLWALANYGYTF.

The chain links TRBV29-1 to TRBJ2-3; TRBD2 agrees at 9 bases. Germline assignment: CDR1 SQVTM and CDR2 ANQGSEA. The CDR3 runs 16 residues. Trimming removed 4 bases from V and 0 bases from J; junction bases left unmatched: 8. The CDR3 protein is CSVGWRGGSSTDTQYF. CDR3 DNA sequence: TGCAGCGTTGGTTGGCGGGGGGGCAGTAGCACAGATACGCAGTATTTT.

The rearrangement links TRBV5-1 to TRBJ2-3; 8 nucleotides align to TRBD2. Germline loops: CDR1 SGHRS, CDR2 YFSETQ. Germline trimming cut 3 bases from V and 2 bases from J; bases unmatched to any gene: 8. The CDR3 extends over 16 amino acids. The CDR3 coding sequence is TGCGCCAGCAGCTCGGCAGCGGGGGCCGTCACAGATACGCAGTATTTT. It yields the protein CASSSAAGAVTDTQYF.

The V call is TRBV29-1, the J call TRBJ2-5; D remains ambiguous. The CDR3 spans 10 residues. V was cut by 4 bases and J by 5 bases, with 5 bases left in between. The germline CDR1 and CDR2 sequences are SQVTM and ANQGSEA. The CDR3 bases are TGCAGCGTTGCTGGGGAGACCCAGTACTTC. This sequence encodes CSVAGETQYF.

The chain recombines TRBV5-1 with TRBJ1-2, with D unresolved. The CDR3 length is 11 residues. Trimming removed 1 base from V and 9 bases from J, with 7 bases in between. The V gene's germline CDR1 is SGHRS and CDR2 YFSETQ. The CDR3 DNA follows: TGCGCCAGCAGCTTGTACTGGAGCTACACCTTC. Amino acid sequence: CASSLYWSYTF.

The rearrangement links TRBV19 to TRBJ1-1; no definite D call. Trimming cost V 0 bases and J 0 bases, with 8 bases left between them. Germline V CDR1 and CDR2: LNHDA, SQIVND (reference sequence). CDR3 size: 15 residues. The CDR3 reads CASSIERSMNTEAFF. The CDR3 region has the DNA TGTGCCAGTAGTATAGAGCGGAGCATGAACACTGAAGCTTTCTTT.

The rearrangement links TRBV10-1 to TRBJ1-4; D may be TRBD1 (5 bases). The CDR3 runs to 12 residues. Germline loops: CDR1 WNHNN, CDR2 SYGVQD (reference sequence). V was shortened by 3 bases and J by 8 bases, with 7 bases between the two germline ends. CDR3 in amino acids: CASSDGGEKLFF. In DNA form, the CDR3 reads TGCGCCAGCAGTGATGGGGGAGAAAAACTGTTTTTT.

This clone is a singleton in its sample. The rearrangement joins TRBV18 to TRBJ2-2; TRBD1 agrees at 9 bases. V trimming: 4 bases; J trimming: 6 bases; junction bases outside the gene matches: 9. This CDR3 is built from 16 residues. CDR1 is KGHSH and CDR2 is LQKENI in the germline V gene. The chain's CDR3 is CASSHPGTGMAGELFF. Written as DNA, the CDR3 is TGTGCCAGCTCACACCCAGGGACAGGGATGGCCGGGGAGCTGTTTTTT.

The rearrangement joins TRBV18 to TRBJ2-1; 7 bases line up with TRBD1. CDR3 size: 16 residues. The ends lost 0 bases at V and 4 bases at J; junction bases unmatched: 6. Germline V gene sequence: CDR1 KGHSH, CDR2 LQKENI. The CDR3 sequence is CASSPPRDRVYNEQFF. The DNA for the CDR3 is TGTGCCAGCTCACCACCAAGGGACAGAGTATACAATGAGCAGTTCTTC.

The genes are TRBV2 and TRBJ2-2, with D possibly being TRBD1 (5 bases). The germline V and J ends were trimmed by 2 bases and 5 bases, with 6 bases remaining between them. This CDR3 region has 13 residues. CDR1 and CDR2 from the germline V gene are SNHLY and FYNNEI. CDR3 protein: CASSERGTGELFF. CDR3 DNA sequence: TGTGCCAGCAGTGAAAGGGGTACCGGGGAGCTGTTTTTT.

The chain has TRBV10-1 and TRBJ2-7; 7 nucleotides agree with TRBD1. There are 18 residues in the CDR3. Germline V gives CDR1 WNHNN, CDR2 SYGVQD (reference sequence). Trimming cost V 0 bases and J 2 bases; bases outside gene matches: 13. The CDR3 nucleotides are TGCGCCAGCAGTGAGTCGGAGGCGACGGGGACAGCCACCTACGAGCAGTACTTC. Amino acids: CASSESEATGTATYEQYF.

This clone was detected a few times. The chain uses TRBV25-1 and TRBJ1-6; 7 nucleotides match TRBD1. In germline, CDR1 is MGHDK, CDR2 SYGVNS. CDR3 length equals 16 residues. V lost 7 bases and J lost 10; bases outside the gene matches: 16. The DNA for the CDR3 is TGTGCCAGCAAAGGCCCCCGGGGTGAGGGGGCCTCACCCCTCCACTTT. Translating gives CASKGPRGEGASPLHF.

The chain has TRBV15 and TRBJ2-4, with a tentative D call TRBD1 (6 bases). Germline V gene sequence: CDR1 LNHNV, CDR2 YYDKDF (reference sequence). V lost 3 bases, J lost 5 bases, and 8 bases lay in between. The CDR3 is made up of 13 amino acids. Here the CDR3 reads CATSSGTQNIQYF. DNA of the CDR3: TGTGCCACCAGCAGCGGGACACAAAACATTCAGTACTTC.

The chain carries TRBV7-9 and TRBJ2-7; D perhaps matches TRBD1 (8 bases). With 5 bases removed from V and 6 bases from J, the gap between germline ends came to 20 bases. The V gene's germline CDR1 is SEHNR and CDR2 FQNEAQ (reference sequence). The length of the CDR3 is 15 residues. The CDR3 spells CASSPDLQGEGEQYF. The CDR3 DNA reads TGTGCCAGCAGCCCCGACTTACAGGGGGAGGGCGAGCAGTACTTC.

The chain joins TRBV19 to TRBJ1-1; a weak D match, TRBD1 (5 bases). Looked up from germline, CDR1 is LNHDA and CDR2 is SQIVND (reference sequence). The CDR3 has 13 amino acids. V lost 5 bases, J lost 7 bases, and 14 bases lay in between. The CDR3: CASSFTGTVEAFF. CDR3 DNA sequence: TGTGCCAGTAGTTTCACCGGGACGGTTGAAGCTTTCTTT.

The genes are TRBV5-1 and TRBJ2-3; 12 bases fit TRBD2. Losses at the gene ends were 0 bases for V and 0 bases for J; bases not matched to a gene: 8. Per the germline V gene, CDR1 is SGHRS and CDR2 is YFSETQ. The length of the CDR3 is 19 residues. The CDR3 DNA sequence: TGCGCCAGCAGCTTGGCTCTAGCGGGGGGGAAACCTAGCACAGATACGCAGTATTTT. It encodes CASSLALAGGKPSTDTQYF.

The chain joins TRBV7-9 to TRBJ1-2; D gene uncertain. The CDR3 has 11 residues. V was cut by 5 bases and J by 8 bases, with 9 bases left in between. The germline V gene has CDR1 SEHNR and CDR2 FQNEAQ (reference sequence). The CDR3 here is CASSALGGYTF. Here the CDR3 DNA reads TGTGCCAGCAGCGCCCTTGGGGGCTACACCTTC.